Listed here are 27 T cell receptor beta chains from one sample, sequenced in a study of T-cell reconstitution after alpha-beta-depleted transplantation in children. Unique molecular identifiers were built into the TCRbeta library. TCRdb analysed the PCR reads with MiXCR anew, one entry per CDR3 protein. This table has 400,000 to 550,000 distinct CDR3 sequences, 10% to 13% appearing once. Sequencing was performed on PBMCs, taken before TCRalphabeta/CD19-depleted stem cell transplant. The receptors derive from a child younger than 10 with inherited bone marrow failure, due to receive a stem cell transplant.

There are many counts of this clonotype. The V gene is TRBV7-2, the J gene TRBJ2-2; D unclear. The CDR3 extends over 14 amino acids. CDR1 is SGHTA and CDR2 is FQGNSA in the germline V gene. V lost 3 bases, J lost 0 bases, and 5 bases lay in between. This CDR3 is CASSLMANTGELFF. CDR3 sequence (DNA): TGTGCCAGCAGCTTGATGGCGAACACCGGGGAGCTGTTTTTT. The full variable domain, rest sourced from reference TRBV7-2 and TRBJ2-2, is GAGVSQSPSNKVTEKGKDVELRCDPISGHTALYWYRQSLGQGLEFLIYFQGNSAPDKSGLPSDRFSAERTGGSVSTLTIQRTQQEDSAVYLCASSLMANTGELFFGEGSRLTVL.

Ten or more counts support this clonotype. This rearrangement joins TRBV20-1 to TRBJ2-1; the match to TRBD2 covers 10 bases. J lost 7 bases, V lost 5 bases, and 20 bases had no gene match. The CDR3 has 18 amino acids. Germline V gene lookup returns CDR1 DFQATT and CDR2 SNEGSKA (reference sequence). The CDR3 DNA is TGCAGTGCTCGTAGGGCTAGCGGGAGAGGGGGGCTTGGGAATGAGCAGTTCTTC. It encodes CSARRASGRGGLGNEQFF.

The genes are TRBV11-2 and TRBJ2-3; 13 nucleotides align to TRBD2. CDR1 is SGHAT and CDR2 is FQNNGV in the germline V gene. Trimming took 4 bases from V and 5 from J; bases not matched to a gene: 3. The CDR3 runs 15 residues. The chain's CDR3 is CASSWRTSGGDTQYF. DNA for the CDR3: TGTGCCAGCAGCTGGCGGACTAGCGGGGGAGATACGCAGTATTTT.

There are many counts of this clonotype. The V and J genes are TRBV27 and TRBJ2-7, with D perhaps matching TRBD1 (5 bases). Germline V lookup: CDR1 MNHEY, CDR2 SMNVEV (reference sequence). This CDR3 has 14 residues. V was cut by 2 bases and J by 3 bases, with 11 bases left in between. The CDR3 here is CASSLRGGYYEQYF. CDR3 coding DNA: TGTGCCAGCAGTTTAAGGGGTGGGTACTACGAGCAGTACTTC.

This clonotype has a handful of counts. The chain joins TRBV30 to TRBJ2-3; D may be TRBD1 or TRBD2 (5 bases each). This CDR3 is 14 amino acids long. With 3 bases removed from V and 4 bases from J, the gap between germline ends came to 14 bases. Germline V lookup: CDR1 GTSNPN, CDR2 SVGIG (reference sequence). For the CDR3, the DNA is TGTGCCTGGAGGCAGCCGGGGCGATCAGATACGCAGTATTTT. It codes for CAWRQPGRSDTQYF. Combining the CDR3 with reference TRBV30 and TRBJ2-3 gives the whole variable domain SQTIHQWPATLVQPVGSPLSLECTVEGTSNPNLYWYRQAAGRGLQLLFYSVGIGQISSEVPQNLSASRPQDRQFILSSKKLLLSDSGFYLCAWRQPGRSDTQYFGPGTRLTVL.

The chain links TRBV5-1 to TRBJ2-7; D gene unclear. Germline CDR1 reads SGHRS; CDR2 reads YFSETQ. This CDR3 is 15 amino acids long. Deletions cut 4 bases from V and 7 bases from J, with 21 bases between. CDR3: CASSLFLTRPEEQYF. The DNA of the CDR3 is TGCGCCAGCAGCCTCTTCTTAACGAGACCGGAGGAGCAGTACTTC. Complete variable domain (other parts from reference TRBV5-1 and TRBJ2-7): KAGVTQTPRYLIKTRGQQVTLSCSPISGHRSVSWYQQTPGQGLQFLFEYFSETQRNKGNFPGRFSGRQFSNSRSEMNVSTLELGDSALYLCASSLFLTRPEEQYFGPGTRLTVT.

The rearrangement links TRBV10-3 to TRBJ1-2; D remains unclear. This CDR3 contains 13 residues. Germline V gene lookup returns CDR1 ENHRY and CDR2 SYGVKD. Between the trimmed V and J ends, which lost 3 bases and 2 bases, there was a span of 7 bases. In DNA, the CDR3 is TGTGCCATCAGTGATGGGAAAAACTATGGCTACACCTTC. This sequence encodes CAISDGKNYGYTF.

The rearrangement links TRBV10-3 to TRBJ2-3, with TRBD2 matching 7 bases. The CDR3 is 16 amino acids. V was clipped by 6 bases and J by 0 bases; unmatched bases: 9. CDR1 and CDR2 (germline): ENHRY, SYGVKD. The CDR3 nucleotides read TGTGCCATCAGGGCTTCGAGCGGGGATAGCACAGATACGCAGTATTTT. As protein: CAIRASSGDSTDTQYF.

In this sample, this clonotype turned up many times. The chain recombines TRBV7-2 with TRBJ1-5; tentative D call: TRBD1 (5 bases). Germline CDR1 is SGHTA and CDR2 is FQGNSA. The CDR3 contains 15 residues. V was cut by 2 bases and J by 0 bases, with 8 bases left in between. The CDR3 DNA follows: TGTGCCAGCAGCTTAAAGGGGAATAGCAATCAGCCCCAGCATTTT. This codes for CASSLKGNSNQPQHF.

This clonotype was found many times. The chain is built from TRBV28 and TRBJ1-2, with TRBD1 as a possible D gene (5 bases). Trimming cost V 1 base and J 5 bases, with 20 bases left between them. Germline CDR1 is MDHEN and CDR2 is SYDVKM. The length of the CDR3 is 17 residues. Here the CDR3 reads CASSLFLEEEAGYGYTF. The CDR3 DNA follows: TGTGCCAGCAGTTTATTTTTGGAGGAGGAGGCAGGGTATGGCTACACCTTC.

This clonotype was seen many times. The rearrangement joins TRBV12-3 or TRBV12-4 to TRBJ2-1; no definite D call. The CDR3 contains 14 residues. Trimming removed 2 bases at V and 4 bases at J, with 9 bases between. The CDR3, as DNA: TGTGCCAGCAGTTTATCGGCCAGTTACAATGAGCAGTTCTTC. It is translated as CASSLSASYNEQFF.

This clonotype was recorded at least ten times. The chain uses TRBV2 and TRBJ2-5; weak D call: TRBD2 (5 bases). V was trimmed by 2 bases and J by 5 bases, leaving 9 bases between them. The CDR3 runs to 13 residues. Germline V CDR1 and CDR2: SNHLY, FYNNEI. As DNA, the CDR3 is TGTGCCAGCAGTGAAATATGGGAGGAGACCCAGTACTTC. It codes for CASSEIWEETQYF.

This clonotype occurred many times. V gene TRBV25-1 combines with J gene TRBJ2-7; 8 nucleotides align to TRBD1. V shed 6 bases and J 3 bases; nucleotides not matched to a gene: 4. Per germline, CDR1 MGHDK and CDR2 SYGVNS. The CDR3 is 13 amino acids. CDR3 DNA sequence: TGTGCCAGCAGACCCAGGGGGCACTACGAGCAGTACTTC. It specifies CASRPRGHYEQYF.

The chain carries TRBV20-1 and TRBJ2-3; 7 bases agree with TRBD1. V dropped 3 bases and J dropped 2; count of bases not matched to a gene: 11. CDR1 is DFQATT, CDR2 SNEGSKA, per germline (reference sequence). The CDR3 covers 16 residues. The DNA of the CDR3 is TGCAGTGCTAGCCGACCCTACAGGGGAACCACAGATACGCAGTATTTT. This translates into CSASRPYRGTTDTQYF.

This rearrangement joins TRBV4-1 to TRBJ2-7, with 9 bases aligning to TRBD2. CDR1 is MGHRA, CDR2 YSYEKL, per germline. There are 20 residues in the CDR3. The junction had 17 bases not matched to a gene; V was cut back by 0 bases and J by 2 bases. The CDR3 DNA reads as TGCGCCAGCAGCCAAGACGGTGGGGCTTGGGTGACTAGCGGAACCTACGAGCAGTACTTC. Translation: CASSQDGGAWVTSGTYEQYF.

The chain couples TRBV19 to TRBJ2-2, with 11 positions matching TRBD2. V was pared by 11 bases and J by 0 bases, with 17 bases of the junction left unmatched. Germline CDR1 LNHDA, CDR2 SQIVND (reference sequence). The CDR3 is 19 residues long. In DNA form, the CDR3 reads TGTGCCTCTCCTAGCCAGGGACTAGCGGATGACGCGAACACCGGGGAGCTGTTTTTT. It yields the protein CASPSQGLADDANTGELFF.

About this clonotype itself: This may be a read error, as it is one base from a much larger clone. In this CDR3 the conserved last residue, phenylalanine or tryptophan, is missing, so a read error is likely. The genes are TRBV7-9 and TRBJ1-4; D gene unclear. Germline V gene lookup returns CDR1 SEHNR and CDR2 FQNEAQ (reference sequence). This CDR3 has 12 amino acids. V dropped 0 bases and J dropped 7 bases, with 3 bases sitting between them. CDR3 in amino acids: CASSLAVEKLFS. The CDR3 DNA follows: TGTGCCAGCAGCTTAGCGGTTGAAAAACTGTTTTCT.

The genes are TRBV4-2 and TRBJ2-7; maybe TRBD2 (7 bases). The CDR3 contains 16 residues. Germline CDR1 and CDR2: LGHNA and YNFKEQ. The V and J ends lost 4 bases and 0 bases respectively, with 16 bases between them. The CDR3 nucleotides read TGTGCCAGCAGCCCGGGCGGGGGCACGAGCTCCTACGAGCAGTACTTC. This sequence encodes CASSPGGGTSSYEQYF.

This clonotype occurred many times. V and J are TRBV6-5 and TRBJ2-7; the match to TRBD2 covers 10 bases. With V trimmed by 3 bases and J by 3 bases, 8 bases remained unmatched. In germline, CDR1 is MNHEY, CDR2 SVGAGI. The CDR3 has 16 residues. The CDR3 coding sequence is TGTGCCAGCAGTTATTCCGGACTAGCGGACAACTACGAGCAGTACTTC. It translates to CASSYSGLADNYEQYF.

V usage is TRBV12-3 or TRBV12-4 and J usage is TRBJ2-5; D is unresolved. V lost 3 bases to trimming and J lost 5 bases, with 13 bases between them. This CDR3 region has 14 residues. For the CDR3, the DNA is TGTGCCAGCAGTTTGACTGGCTTTGGGGAGACCCAGTACTTC. Protein sequence: CASSLTGFGETQYF.

This clonotype was counted many times. V is TRBV12-3 or TRBV12-4 and J is TRBJ1-6, with D possibly matching TRBD1 (6 bases). V lost 6 bases, J lost 0 bases, and 12 bases lay in between. The CDR3 spans 16 residues. CDR3 region: CASSRGGSSYNSPLHF. The CDR3 DNA follows: TGTGCCAGCAGCCGAGGGGGGAGCTCCTATAATTCACCCCTCCACTTT.

The V gene is TRBV24-1, the J gene TRBJ2-2; TRBD1 or TRBD2 may be the D gene (5 bases each). V lost 6 bases and J 2 bases, leaving 21 bases between the germline ends. This CDR3 spans 18 amino acids. Looked up from germline, CDR1 is KGHDR and CDR2 is SFDVKD. CDR3 region: CATSRDPMRGFNTGELFF. The CDR3 DNA is TGTGCCACCAGTCGTGATCCGATGAGGGGCTTCAACACCGGGGAGCTGTTTTTT.

There are many counts of this clonotype. The CDR3 DNA is TGTGCCAGCAGCTTGGACTTTTTCAGCTCCTACGAGCAGTACTTC. Protein product: CASSLDFFSSYEQYF. V usage is TRBV5-5 and J usage is TRBJ2-7; D remains ambiguous. The length of the CDR3 is 15 residues. Trimming stripped 0 bases from V and 0 bases from J, with 10 bases between. Looked up from germline, CDR1 is SGHKS and CDR2 is YYEKEE (reference sequence).

The genes are TRBV6-5 and TRBJ2-7; D ambiguous. V shed 4 bases and J shed 2 bases, with 12 bases lying between them. The CDR3 covers 14 residues. The germline V gene encodes CDR1 MNHEY and CDR2 SVGAGI. This chain's CDR3 is CASSSNRYPYEQYF. The CDR3 nucleotides are TGTGCCAGCAGTTCGAACCGGTATCCCTACGAGCAGTACTTC.

This clonotype was observed at least ten times. The V and J genes are TRBV6-2 or TRBV6-3 and TRBJ2-1, with D perhaps being TRBD1 or TRBD2 (5 bases each). V dropped 2 bases and J dropped 0 bases, with 14 bases sitting between them. This CDR3 is built from 17 residues. Germline V gene lookup returns CDR1 MNHEY and CDR2 SVGEGT. This chain's CDR3 is CASSYLSPGSSYNEQFF. The CDR3 DNA reads TGTGCCAGCAGTTACCTTTCGCCAGGGAGCTCCTACAATGAGCAGTTCTTC.

The table lists this clonotype with many counts. V usage is TRBV5-1 and J usage is TRBJ1-1; tentative D call: TRBD1 (5 bases). Germline CDR1 reads SGHRS; CDR2 reads YFSETQ. Trimming cost V 3 bases and J 4 bases, with 13 bases left between them. This CDR3 region has 14 residues. The CDR3 DNA sequence: TGCGCCAGCAGCTCCGAGGGGCGAGGCACTGAAGCTTTCTTT. It is translated as CASSSEGRGTEAFF.

For this clonotype: This clone may be a read error of a much larger clone one base away. This chain's CDR3 is CASSLLREDTDPQYF. CDR3 DNA sequence: TGCGCCAGCAGCTTGTTGCGGGAAGACACAGATCCGCAGTATTTT. The V and J genes are TRBV5-1 and TRBJ2-3; maybe TRBD2 (6 bases). Germline-derived CDR1 and CDR2 are SGHRS and YFSETQ. The CDR3 covers 15 residues.